This record concerns one T cell receptor beta chain sequence. The sample is drawn from a study of T cell responses to AZD1222 COVID-19 vaccine. The overall study: Whether given at about 4 or about 12 weeks, second doses were pooled.

The CDR3 is made up of 13 amino acids. Germline V lookup: CDR1 ENHRY, CDR2 SYGVKD. The V end lost 0 bases, the J end lost 4 bases, and 7 bases lay between the germline ends. Libraries were prepared by immunoSEQ multiplex PCR; TCRdb keeps only in-frame clonotypes and omits some of them. The sample carries approximately 92,000 clones, around 90% recorded once. The sequences come from peripheral blood, collected on day 0 of AZD1222 vaccination. The receptor was derived from an adult in good health. The rearrangement joins TRBV10-3 to TRBJ2-7; the D gene is possibly TRBD2 (6 bases). The CDR3 DNA reads as TGTGCCATCAGTGAGTCGGGAGGTTACGAGCAGTACTTC. Amino acid sequence: CAISESGGYEQYF.